This T cell receptor (beta chain) was documented in a study of T cells in Graves' hyperthyroidism and ophthalmopathy. Patients counted as stable if ophthalmopathy did not develop within 18 months. A patient was excluded if there was uncontrolled infection, other autoimmune disease, pregnancy or lactation. This clonotype showed up many times. Amplified regions were TCR beta CDR3 sequences from RNA transcripts. First-round RT-PCR of the TCR CDR3 relied on the HTBI primer set. TCRdb re-called the multiplex PCR reads with MiXCR, one entry per CDR3 protein. The data hold about 610,000 distinct CDR3 sequences, with around 42% observed a single time. Material for sequencing was peripheral blood or thyroid tissue (not recorded which). This sequence originates from a woman between 18 and 30 years old with Graves' hyperthyroidism.

The CDR3 DNA sequence: TGTGCCACCAGTGACGCCTCCTACTTAGCGGGATCAAACACCGGGGAGCTGTTTTTT. This sequence encodes CATSDASYLAGSNTGELFF. The chain links TRBV24-1 to TRBJ2-2; 8 nucleotides match TRBD2. Germline CDR1 KGHDR, CDR2 SFDVKD. The CDR3 has 19 residues. The V gene end was trimmed by 4 bases and the J gene end by 2 bases; junction bases not matched to a gene: 14.